Below are 23 T cell receptor beta chains sequenced from a single sample in a study of T cells after posttransplantation cyclophosphamide (dated by TCRdb to between 2015 and 2016). To prepare the library, the immunoSEQ multiplex PCR assay was applied. TCRdb stores this immuneACCESS table with in-frame sequences only. Part of the clones is absent; in the studies checked, under half of the shortfall reflects unresolved V genes, and no reason is known for the rest. The sample comprises 30,000 to 45,000 clones, and every one was counted more than once. The ten top clones hold approximately 1.3% of the sample. The sequenced sample consisted of PBMCs. These receptors originate from a girl under 18 in good health, CMV-negative, and a related stem cell transplant donor.

This clone was found many times. The chain is built from TRBV5-5 and TRBJ2-1, with 9 bases fitting TRBD2. The ends lost 2 bases at V and 2 bases at J; junction bases unmatched: 8. This CDR3 contains 17 residues. Germline V lookup: CDR1 SGHKS, CDR2 YYEKEE (reference sequence). The CDR3 DNA follows: TGTGCCAGCAGCTTCCTCAGCGGGGGGCCACCCTACAATGAGCAGTTCTTC. Protein: CASSFLSGGPPYNEQFF.

This clone was seen a handful of times. V and J are TRBV6-5 and TRBJ2-1; D remains unclear. V was pared by 0 bases and J by 13 bases, with 16 bases between. Germline V CDR1 and CDR2: MNHEY, SVGAGI. This CDR3 contains 14 residues. CDR3 nucleotides: TGTGCCAGCAGTTACTCGGTGGCAGGAAAACGACAGTTCTTC. Translated: CASSYSVAGKRQFF.

The sample holds a few counts of this clone. The V and J genes are TRBV5-1 and TRBJ2-5, with a possible D match to TRBD2 (5 bases). Deletions cut 4 bases from V and 3 bases from J, with 10 bases between. The CDR3 sequence is 13 residues long. The V gene's germline CDR1 is SGHRS and CDR2 YFSETQ. Here the CDR3 reads CASSPSGEETQYF. The CDR3 DNA follows: TGCGCCAGCAGCCCCAGCGGAGAAGAGACCCAGTACTTC.

This clone was found a few times. The CDR3: CASSVYTDTQYF. The CDR3 nucleotides read TGTGCCAGCAGTGTTTACACAGATACGCAGTATTTT. The chain employs TRBV2 and TRBJ2-3, with D unclear. With 4 bases removed from V and 2 bases from J, the gap between germline ends came to 4 bases. From germline, CDR1 is SNHLY and CDR2 FYNNEI. The length of the CDR3 is 12 residues.

J is TRBJ1-4 and V is TRBV11-2, with TRBD1 matching 10 bases. The trim removed 5 bases at V and 7 bases at J, leaving 7 bases unmatched. The CDR3 loop spans 15 amino acids. Germline V gene lookup returns CDR1 SGHAT and CDR2 FQNNGV. The CDR3 DNA is TGTGCCAGCAGCCCAATCGGGACAGGGGTTGAAAAACTGTTTTTT. Translated: CASSPIGTGVEKLFF.

This clone came up a few times. The chain combines TRBV28 with TRBJ2-7; no reliable D call. V shed 4 bases and J shed 2 bases, with 6 bases lying between them. The length of the CDR3 is 12 residues. The germline V gene has CDR1 MDHEN and CDR2 SYDVKM. The CDR3 region has the DNA TGTGCCAGCAGTTCAGGCCCCTACGAGCAGTACTTC. It codes for CASSSGPYEQYF.

This clone was picked up a small number of times. The CDR3 DNA reads TGCGCCAGCAGGAGCGGGACAGGGGCAGCCGGCGTGCAGCAGTTCTTC. Its translation is CASRSGTGAAGVQQFF. The chain joins TRBV5-1 to TRBJ2-1; 10 bases match TRBD1. The ends lost 5 bases at V and 11 bases at J; junction bases unmatched: 16. This CDR3 is built from 16 residues. CDR1 SGHRS and CDR2 YFSETQ come from the germline V gene.

This clone came up many times. This chain connects TRBV29-1 to TRBJ2-7, with TRBD1 matching 9 bases. Germline CDR1 is SQVTM and CDR2 is ANQGSEA. Trimming cost V 5 bases and J 6 bases; bases outside gene matches: 5. CDR3 length: 12 residues. The CDR3 here is CSVYRGLGEQYF. The CDR3 DNA is TGCAGCGTTTACAGGGGGCTTGGCGAGCAGTACTTC.

The sample holds a few counts of this clone. The gene calls are TRBV7-2 and TRBJ1-2; D ambiguous. Germline V gives CDR1 SGHTA, CDR2 FQGNSA. The CDR3 loop spans 13 amino acids. V was trimmed by 5 bases and J by 11 bases, leaving 18 bases between them. Here the CDR3 DNA reads TGTGCCAGCAGCCCCTCCGAGGTACTACGATACACCTTC. It codes for CASSPSEVLRYTF. Using reference TRBV7-2 and TRBJ1-2 for the parts outside the CDR3, the full variable domain is GAGVSQSPSNKVTEKGKDVELRCDPISGHTALYWYRQSLGQGLEFLIYFQGNSAPDKSGLPSDRFSAERTGGSVSTLTIQRTQQEDSAVYLCASSPSEVLRYTFGSGTRLTVV.

There are a few counts of this clone. The chain joins TRBV29-1 to TRBJ2-7, with 7 bases matching TRBD1. From germline, CDR1 is SQVTM and CDR2 ANQGSEA. The CDR3 extends over 12 amino acids. After removal of 6 bases from V and 3 bases from J, the junction contained 5 bases not matched to a gene. The CDR3 DNA follows: TGCAGCGTCGCAAGGGACAGCTACGAGCAGTACTTC. This sequence encodes CSVARDSYEQYF.

This clone was seen many times. The genes are TRBV5-4 and TRBJ2-1; TRBD2 agrees at 7 bases. The CDR3 has 14 amino acids. Germline V CDR1 and CDR2: SGHNT, YYREEE (reference sequence). V trimming: 2 bases; J trimming: 6 bases; junction bases outside the gene matches: 5. The CDR3 loop is CASSLAGLGNEQFF. The CDR3 DNA reads TGTGCCAGCAGCTTAGCGGGATTAGGCAATGAGCAGTTCTTC.

This clone has at least ten counts. The chain uses TRBV6-4 and TRBJ2-1, with TRBD2 as a possible D gene (5 bases). The CDR3 spans 13 residues. Germline CDR1 MRHNA, CDR2 SNTAGT. Trimming removed 3 bases at V and 6 bases at J, with 9 bases between. CDR3 sequence (DNA): TGTGCCAGCAGTGATGCGAGGGTCAATGAGCAGTTCTTC. Protein: CASSDARVNEQFF.

This clone was found many times. The genes are TRBV19 and TRBJ1-2; TRBD1 might be the D (5 bases). This CDR3 region has 18 residues. Germline-derived CDR1 and CDR2 are LNHDA and SQIVND (reference sequence). Trimming took off 7 bases at V and 4 bases at J, with 28 bases between the two ends. The CDR3 DNA reads TGTGCCAGTACCCTAGGTCCGGGGGTCAGCGGTAGACTCTATGGCTACACCTTC. As protein: CASTLGPGVSGRLYGYTF.

In its sample, this clone was seen many times. This chain links TRBV9 with TRBJ2-2; D not resolved. V was pared by 4 bases and J by 6 bases, with 7 bases between. The CDR3 has 12 amino acids. Germline V CDR1 and CDR2: SGDLS, YYNGEE. The CDR3 DNA reads as TGTGCCAGCAGCCCCCCGGCCGGGGAGCTGTTTTTT. Residues: CASSPPAGELFF.

This chain connects TRBV27 to TRBJ2-1; D is perhaps TRBD2 (6 bases). This CDR3 is built from 14 residues. Between the trimmed V and J ends, which lost 5 bases and 7 bases, there was a span of 15 bases. Germline CDR1 is MNHEY and CDR2 is SMNVEV (reference sequence). CDR3: CASSPMGAGNEQFF. The CDR3 region has the DNA TGTGCCAGCAGTCCTATGGGTGCGGGAAATGAGCAGTTCTTC.

This clone was picked up a small number of times. The V gene is TRBV5-1, the J gene TRBJ2-1, with TRBD2 matching over 7 bases. The CDR3 runs 14 residues. V dropped 2 bases and J dropped 6; count of bases not matched to a gene: 5. The germline V gene has CDR1 SGHRS and CDR2 YFSETQ. The CDR3 spells CASSFGTTANEQFF. The CDR3 DNA reads as TGCGCCAGCAGCTTTGGGACTACCGCCAATGAGCAGTTCTTC.

This clone was detected a few times. This chain connects TRBV7-8 to TRBJ1-1; the D gene is possibly TRBD1 (5 bases). The CDR3 sequence is 15 residues long. Germline CDR1 is SGHVS and CDR2 is FQNEAQ. V lost 1 base and J lost 1, with 10 bases in between. The CDR3 region is CASSLGGRRNTEAFF. In nucleotides, the CDR3 is TGTGCCAGCAGCTTAGGGGGCAGGAGGAACACTGAAGCTTTCTTT.

Concerning this clone: Additional DNA sequences in this sample encode the identical CDR3. V is TRBV6-5 and J is TRBJ2-3, with 10 bases identical to TRBD2. This CDR3 has 15 residues. Germline CDR1 is MNHEY and CDR2 is SVGAGI. V lost 2 bases and J lost 5; bases outside the gene matches: 4. CDR3 sequence: CASSYLAGAGDTQYF. The CDR3 DNA follows: TGTGCCAGCAGTTACCTAGCGGGGGCGGGAGATACGCAGTATTTT.

This clone was picked up a small number of times. V usage is TRBV25-1 and J usage is TRBJ2-3, with 10 bases identical to TRBD2. Trimming at V came to 6 bases and at J to 4 bases, leaving 10 bases not matched to a gene. Germline CDR1 is MGHDK and CDR2 is SYGVNS. This CDR3 is 16 amino acids long. As DNA, the CDR3 is TGTGCCAGCAGCGAGCCGACTAGCGGGCTCGCAGATACGCAGTATTTT. This gives the protein CASSEPTSGLADTQYF. Variable domain in full (rest from reference TRBV25-1 and TRBJ2-3): EADIYQTPRYLVIGTGKKITLECSQTMGHDKMYWYQQDPGMELHLIHYSYGVNSTEKGDLSSESTVSRIRTEHFPLTLESARPSHTSQYLCASSEPTSGLADTQYFGPGTRLTVL.

Many counts were recorded for this clone. This sequence joins TRBV19 and TRBJ1-5; no definite D call. CDR1 and CDR2 from the germline V gene are LNHDA and SQIVND (reference sequence). Trimming removed 3 bases at V and 4 bases at J, with 10 bases between. CDR3 length: 14 residues. The CDR3 bases are TGTGCCAGTAGTATTTCCCTTTTGAATCAGCCCCAGCATTTT. Protein sequence: CASSISLLNQPQHF. Based on the CDR3 plus reference TRBV19 and TRBJ1-5, the full variable domain is DGGITQSPKYLFRKEGQNVTLSCEQNLNHDAMYWYRQDPGQGLRLIYYSQIVNDFQKGDIAEGYSVSREKKESFPLTVTSAQKNPTAFYLCASSISLLNQPQHFGDGTRLSIL.

This clone was recorded at least ten times. The chain employs TRBV7-6 and TRBJ2-7; D perhaps matches TRBD1 (5 bases). CDR3 length: 14 residues. V lost 2 bases and J 6 bases, leaving 14 bases between the germline ends. Per the germline V gene, CDR1 is SGHVS and CDR2 is FNYEAQ. CDR3 in amino acids: CASSLKGRVTEQYF. CDR3 coding DNA: TGTGCCAGCAGCTTAAAGGGCAGGGTCACCGAGCAGTACTTC.

This clone has more than one count but fewer than ten. CDR3 DNA sequence: TGTGCCAGCAGCTCCTGGGGTCGACTAGCGGGAGGGCCCTTAGAGACCCAGTACTTC. Protein: CASSSWGRLAGGPLETQYF. The genes are TRBV7-8 and TRBJ2-5; 14 bases map to TRBD2. Losses at the gene ends were 4 bases for V and 4 bases for J; bases not matched to a gene: 14. CDR3 length equals 19 residues. Germline lookup yields CDR1 SGHVS and CDR2 FQNEAQ.

V usage is TRBV10-2 and J usage is TRBJ1-3, with 12 bases aligning to TRBD1. Germline lookup yields CDR1 WSHSY and CDR2 SAAADI. The trim removed 7 bases at V and 0 bases at J, leaving 10 bases unmatched. The CDR3 contains 18 residues. The CDR3 region has the DNA TGCGCCAGCATCCGGGACAGGGGGCCTTCTGACTCTGGAAACACCATATATTTT. This gives the protein CASIRDRGPSDSGNTIYF.